This passage covers 21 T cell receptor beta chains from one sample sequenced in a study of blood T cell repertoires in COVID-19. Method: immunoSEQ multiplex PCR; TCRdb's copy keeps in-frame clones and lacks some. The table has approximately 98,000 clones, roughly 80% seen once. The sample was peripheral blood. The receptors come from an elderly woman with acute or convalescent COVID-19.

The CDR3 nucleotides read TGTGCCAGCAGAGAGCTCTCAACTTACAATGAGCAGTTCTTC. This translates into CASRELSTYNEQFF. The chain employs TRBV2 and TRBJ2-1; D is unclear. Germline V gene lookup returns CDR1 SNHLY and CDR2 FYNNEI. Trimming pared 6 bases from V and 4 bases from J, leaving 13 bases between. The length of the CDR3 is 14 residues. Full variable domain (missing parts from reference TRBV2 and TRBJ2-1): EPEVTQTPSHQVTQMGQEVILRCVPISNHLYFYWYRQILGQKVEFLVSFYNNEISEKSEIFDDQFSVERPDGSNFTLKIRSTKLEDSAMYFCASRELSTYNEQFFGPGTRLTVL.

The rearrangement joins TRBV7-2 to TRBJ2-5; tentatively, D is TRBD2 (6 bases). The CDR3 is 14 residues long. V was trimmed by 3 bases and J by 2 bases, leaving 10 bases between them. In germline, CDR1 is SGHTA, CDR2 FQGNSA. The DNA for the CDR3 is TGTGCCAGCAGCTTGAGGACTATTCAAGAGACCCAGTACTTC. Its translation: CASSLRTIQETQYF.

As regards this clone: Sequence at one end of the junction differs from germline and may be a read error. The chain has TRBV4-2 and TRBJ2-7; D possibly corresponds to TRBD2 (6 bases). Germline CDR1 and CDR2: LGHNA and YNFKEQ. The CDR3 consists of 14 residues. This CDR3 reads CASSPMGTSFEQYF. Written as DNA, the CDR3 is TGTGCCAGCAGCCCGATGGGGACTTCCTTCGAGCAGTACTTC.

This chain links TRBV7-9 with TRBJ1-1; D is possibly TRBD1 (5 bases). The CDR3 loop spans 14 amino acids. Germline V gene data show CDR1 as SEHNR and CDR2 as FQNEAQ (reference sequence). V dropped 1 base and J dropped 1 base, with 7 bases sitting between them. CDR3 sequence reads: CASSLDTGNTEAFF. DNA of the CDR3: TGTGCCAGCAGCTTAGACACAGGGAACACTGAAGCTTTCTTT.

This chain uses TRBV5-8 with TRBJ1-4; 8 nucleotides align to TRBD1. The CDR3 totals 15 residues. Losses at the gene ends were 4 bases for V and 4 bases for J; bases not matched to a gene: 6. Germline V lookup: CDR1 SGHTS, CDR2 YDEGEE. The chain's CDR3 is CASSPRTGYNEKLFF. CDR3 in DNA: TGTGCCAGCAGCCCTCGGACAGGGTATAATGAAAAACTGTTTTTT.

The rearrangement uses TRBV3-1 (or the pseudogene TRBV3-2) and TRBJ1-6; 7 bases map to TRBD1. Trimming removed 4 bases from V and 8 bases from J; junction bases left unmatched: 11. Germline lookup yields CDR1 LGHDT and CDR2 YNNKEL (reference sequence). The CDR3 contains 16 residues. CDR3: CASSPTITGVHSPLHF. The CDR3 nucleotides read TGTGCCAGCAGCCCAACAATTACAGGGGTCCATTCACCCCTCCACTTT.

There are a few counts of this clone. The chain joins TRBV7-3 to TRBJ2-2; D is unclear. Trimming left V 1 base short and J 4 bases short, with 4 bases between. Germline loops: CDR1 SGHTA, CDR2 FQGTGA. The CDR3 has 13 amino acids. The CDR3 DNA sequence: TGTGCCAGCAGCTTAAGCGTCACCGGGGAGCTGTTTTTT. Protein sequence: CASSLSVTGELFF.

V and J are TRBV7-9 and TRBJ1-1; 9 bases align to TRBD1. CDR3 size: 14 residues. Germline assignment: CDR1 SEHNR and CDR2 FQNEAQ (reference sequence). V lost 0 bases, J lost 8 bases, and 4 bases stayed unmatched. The CDR3 is CASSLAGQGREAFF. The CDR3 bases are TGTGCCAGCAGCTTAGCCGGACAGGGGAGGGAAGCTTTCTTT.

The chain has TRBV5-6 and TRBJ2-7, with D possibly TRBD1 on 7 matching bases. Per germline, CDR1 SGHDT and CDR2 YYEEEE. V was clipped by 4 bases and J by 6 bases, with 14 bases between them. This CDR3 contains 13 residues. CDR3: CASSPTGTGEQYF. As DNA, the CDR3 is TGTGCCAGCAGCCCGACAGGGACTGGCGAGCAGTACTTC.

The V call is TRBV9, the J call TRBJ2-1; tentative D call: TRBD2 (5 bases). Trimming took off 3 bases at V and 3 bases at J, with 13 bases between the two ends. Per the germline V gene, CDR1 is SGDLS and CDR2 is YYNGEE. The CDR3 spans 15 residues. The CDR3 nucleotides are TGTGCCAGCAGCGGCCGGGATCTAAACTACAATGAGCAGTTCTTC. It codes for CASSGRDLNYNEQFF.

The gene calls are TRBV11-2 and TRBJ1-1; no firm D call. The CDR3 loop spans 13 amino acids. Germline CDR1 SGHAT, CDR2 FQNNGV. V lost 7 bases to trimming and J lost 1 base, with 10 bases between them. CDR3 region: CASTRFQNTEAFF. The CDR3 DNA follows: TGTGCCAGCACCAGGTTCCAGAACACTGAAGCTTTCTTT. The full variable domain, its missing parts supplied by reference TRBV11-2 and TRBJ1-1, is EAGVAQSPRYKIIEKRQSVAFWCNPISGHATLYWYQQILGQGPKLLIQFQNNGVVDDSQLPKDRFSAERLKGVDSTLKIQPAKLEDSAVYLCASTRFQNTEAFFGQGTRLTVV.

This chain connects TRBV2 to TRBJ1-5, with D possibly being TRBD1 (6 bases). The CDR3 extends over 14 amino acids. Germline CDR1 reads SNHLY; CDR2 reads FYNNEI. Trimming removed 8 bases from V and 3 bases from J, with 14 bases in between. CDR3 sequence (DNA): TGTGCCAGCGGGCTGACAGGATCCAATCAGCCCCAGCATTTT. This sequence encodes CASGLTGSNQPQHF.

This chain uses TRBV15 with TRBJ1-1; 9 bases map to TRBD1. V dropped 0 bases and J dropped 9; count of bases not matched to a gene: 5. The CDR3 is made up of 14 amino acids. Germline CDR1 and CDR2: LNHNV and YYDKDF (reference sequence). Here the CDR3 reads CATSRDRGTGKAFF. CDR3 bases: TGTGCCACCAGCAGAGATCGGGGGACAGGGAAAGCTTTCTTT.

The chain uses TRBV7-9 and TRBJ1-6; D ambiguous. This CDR3 region has 14 residues. CDR1 and CDR2 (germline): SEHNR, FQNEAQ (reference sequence). Deletions cut 1 base from V and 5 bases from J, with 6 bases between. CDR3 residues: CASSLGQNNSPLHF. The CDR3 DNA reads as TGTGCCAGCAGCTTAGGGCAGAATAATTCACCCCTCCACTTT. Looking up the rest from reference TRBV7-9 and TRBJ1-6 gives the full variable domain: DTGVSQNPRHKITKRGQNVTFRCDPISEHNRLYWYRQTLGQGPEFLTYFQNEAQLEKSRLLSDRFSAERPKGSFSTLEIQRTEQGDSAMYLCASSLGQNNSPLHFGNGTRLTVT.

The V call is TRBV25-1, the J call TRBJ1-6, with D hard to call. Germline CDR1 reads MGHDK; CDR2 reads SYGVNS. V lost 4 bases, J lost 7 bases, and 8 bases lay in between. The CDR3 loop spans 13 amino acids. Here the CDR3 DNA reads TGTGCCAGCAGTGTCCAGTCGAATTCACCCCTCCACTTT. It is translated as CASSVQSNSPLHF.

The chain employs TRBV5-4 and TRBJ2-5; D is unclear. CDR1 is SGHNT and CDR2 is YYREEE in the germline V gene (reference sequence). The length of the CDR3 is 13 residues. V was shortened by 0 bases and J by 4 bases, with 7 bases between the two germline ends. CDR3 in DNA: TGTGCCAGCAGCTTGGCCCTCGGAGAGACCCAGTACTTC. It specifies CASSLALGETQYF.

The sample holds a few counts of this clone. The genes are TRBV19 and TRBJ1-2; possible D gene TRBD1, 6 bases. This CDR3 has 14 residues. Germline CDR1 reads LNHDA; CDR2 reads SQIVND (reference sequence). The ends were cut back, 10 bases at V and 7 bases at J, with 22 bases in the middle. The CDR3 protein is CATRRDTVSGGYTF. In DNA, the CDR3 is TGTGCCACCCGTCGGGACACGGTCTCGGGTGGCTACACCTTC.

V gene TRBV29-1 combines with J gene TRBJ2-3; 11 bases fit TRBD1. J gave up 4 bases and V 4 bases, and 4 bases lay outside the gene matches. Germline CDR1 and CDR2: SQVTM and ANQGSEA. The CDR3 runs to 14 residues. CDR3 bases: TGCAGCGTTGGGGACAGGGGGAGCGCAGATACGCAGTATTTT. It specifies CSVGDRGSADTQYF.

The chain links TRBV7-9 to TRBJ1-2, with D maybe TRBD1 (5 bases). Trimming stripped 4 bases from V and 8 bases from J, with 14 bases between. The CDR3 sequence is 13 residues long. Germline V gene data show CDR1 as SEHNR and CDR2 as FQNEAQ (reference sequence). The CDR3 loop reads CASSSTGTGGYTF. The CDR3 DNA follows: TGTGCCAGCAGCTCCACAGGAACCGGGGGCTACACCTTC.

V gene TRBV7-2 combines with J gene TRBJ2-3, with D perhaps TRBD2 (5 bases). V lost 9 bases and J 0 bases, leaving 13 bases between the germline ends. The germline V gene has CDR1 SGHTA and CDR2 FQGNSA. The length of the CDR3 is 14 residues. CDR3 in DNA: TGTGCCAGTACGAGCGGAGAGAGCACAGATACGCAGTATTTT. It specifies CASTSGESTDTQYF. The complete variable domain, with remaining parts taken from reference TRBV7-2 and TRBJ2-3, reads GAGVSQSPSNKVTEKGKDVELRCDPISGHTALYWYRQSLGQGLEFLIYFQGNSAPDKSGLPSDRFSAERTGGSVSTLTIQRTQQEDSAVYLCASTSGESTDTQYFGPGTRLTVL.

The rearrangement uses TRBV28 and TRBJ1-5; no definite D call. Trimming took 4 bases from V and 13 from J, leaving 8 bases between them. Germline V lookup: CDR1 MDHEN, CDR2 SYDVKM. This CDR3 contains 10 residues. DNA for the CDR3: TGTGCCAGCAGTTCCCTATGGCAGCATTTT. As protein: CASSSLWQHF.